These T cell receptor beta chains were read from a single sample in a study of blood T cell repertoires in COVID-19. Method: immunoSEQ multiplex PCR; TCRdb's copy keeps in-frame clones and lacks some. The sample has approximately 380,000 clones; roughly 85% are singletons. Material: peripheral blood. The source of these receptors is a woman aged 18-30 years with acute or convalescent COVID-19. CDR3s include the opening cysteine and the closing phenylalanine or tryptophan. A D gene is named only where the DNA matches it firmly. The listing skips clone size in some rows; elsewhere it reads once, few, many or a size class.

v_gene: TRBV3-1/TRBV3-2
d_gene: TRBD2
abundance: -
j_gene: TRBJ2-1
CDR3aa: CASSLAGLAGALNEQFF
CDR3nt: TGTGCCAGCAGCCTTGCTGGACTAGCGGGAGCTTTGAATGAGCAGTTCTTC

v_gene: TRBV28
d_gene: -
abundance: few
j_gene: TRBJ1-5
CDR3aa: CASSFGGGDGNQPQHF
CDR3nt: TGTGCCAGCAGTTTTGGAGGGGGGGACGGCAATCAGCCCCAGCATTTT

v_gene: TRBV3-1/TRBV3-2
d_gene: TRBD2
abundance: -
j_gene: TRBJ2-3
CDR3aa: CASSQDLGGGANTQYF
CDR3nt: TGTGCCAGCAGCCAAGATTTAGGCGGGGGGGCAAATACGCAGTATTTT

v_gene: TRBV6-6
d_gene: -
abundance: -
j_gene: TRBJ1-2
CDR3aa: CASSSDRFYGYTF
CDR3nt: TGTGCCAGCAGTTCCGACAGGTTCTATGGCTACACCTTC

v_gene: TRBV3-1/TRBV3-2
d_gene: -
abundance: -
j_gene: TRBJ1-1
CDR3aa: CASSQGRIEAFF
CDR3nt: TGTGCCAGCAGCCAAGGGCGGATTGAAGCTTTCTTT

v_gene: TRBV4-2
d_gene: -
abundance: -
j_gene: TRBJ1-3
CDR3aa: CASSRGGGSSGNTIYF
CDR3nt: TGTGCCAGCAGCCGAGGGGGGGGCAGCTCTGGAAACACCATATATTTT

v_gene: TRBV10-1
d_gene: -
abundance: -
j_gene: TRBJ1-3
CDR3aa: CASSREIGNTIYF
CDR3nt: TGCGCCAGCAGTCGGGAGATAGGAAACACCATATATTTT

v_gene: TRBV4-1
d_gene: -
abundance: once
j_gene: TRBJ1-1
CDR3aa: CASSQENRVNTEAFF
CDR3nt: TGCGCCAGCAGCCAAGAAAACAGGGTGAACACTGAAGCTTTCTTT

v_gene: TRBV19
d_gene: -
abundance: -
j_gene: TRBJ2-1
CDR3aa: CASSIALYNEQFF
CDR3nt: TGTGCCAGTAGTATAGCCCTCTACAATGAGCAGTTCTTC

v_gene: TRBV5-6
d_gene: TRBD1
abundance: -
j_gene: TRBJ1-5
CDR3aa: CASSLAGQALTEPQHF
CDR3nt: TGTGCCAGCAGCTTAGCGGGACAGGCCCTCACCGAGCCCCAGCATTTT

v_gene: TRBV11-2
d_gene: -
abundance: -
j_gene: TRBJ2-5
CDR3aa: CASTGQVQETQYF
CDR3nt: TGTGCCAGCACCGGACAAGTACAAGAGACCCAGTACTTC

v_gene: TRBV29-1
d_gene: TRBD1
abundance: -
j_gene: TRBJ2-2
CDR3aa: CSVEFLGQGLSNGAGELFF
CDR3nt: TGCAGCGTTGAATTCTTGGGACAGGGGCTATCGAACGGTGCCGGGGAGCTGTTTTTT

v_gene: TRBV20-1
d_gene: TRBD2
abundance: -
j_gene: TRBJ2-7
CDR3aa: CSASPASGLASEQYF
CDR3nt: TGCAGTGCTAGTCCCGCCTCGGGACTAGCGAGCGAGCAGTACTTC

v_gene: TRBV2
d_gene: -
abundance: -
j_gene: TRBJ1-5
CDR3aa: CASAGARGGQPQHF
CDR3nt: TGTGCCAGCGCGGGGGCGCGTGGGGGTCAGCCCCAGCATTTT

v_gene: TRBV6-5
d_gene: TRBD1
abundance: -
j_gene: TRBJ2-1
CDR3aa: CASSYSGTGSNEQFF
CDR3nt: TGTGCCAGCAGTTACTCTGGGACAGGATCCAATGAGCAGTTCTTC

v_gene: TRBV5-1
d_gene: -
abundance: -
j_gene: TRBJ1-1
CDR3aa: CASSLEVGGTEAFF
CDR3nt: TGCGCCAGCAGCTTGGAGGTAGGAGGGACTGAAGCTTTCTTT

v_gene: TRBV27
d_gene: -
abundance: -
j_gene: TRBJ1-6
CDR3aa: CASSLWDWTRNNSPLHF
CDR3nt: TGTGCCAGCAGTTTATGGGACTGGACACGGAATAATTCACCCCTCCACTTT

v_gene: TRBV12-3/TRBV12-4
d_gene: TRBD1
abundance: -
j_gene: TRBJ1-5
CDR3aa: CASSLGQGQPQHF
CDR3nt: TGTGCCAGCAGTTTAGGACAGGGGCAGCCCCAGCATTTT

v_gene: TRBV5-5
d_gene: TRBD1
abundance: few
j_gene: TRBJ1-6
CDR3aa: CASSWSPDRGNSPLHF
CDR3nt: TGTGCCAGCAGCTGGAGCCCGGACAGGGGGAATTCACCCCTCCACTTT

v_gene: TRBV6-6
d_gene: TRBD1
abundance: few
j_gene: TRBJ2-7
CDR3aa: CASSYRQGADEQYF
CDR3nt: TGTGCCAGCAGTTACAGGCAGGGGGCGGACGAGCAGTACTTC

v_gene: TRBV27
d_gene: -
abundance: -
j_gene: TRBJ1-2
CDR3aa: CASRTGFSNYGYTF
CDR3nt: TGTGCCAGCAGGACGGGATTCAGTAACTATGGCTACACCTTC

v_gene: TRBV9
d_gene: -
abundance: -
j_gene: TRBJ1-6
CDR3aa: CASSRWTEISPLHF
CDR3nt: TGTGCCAGCAGCAGATGGACTGAAATTTCACCCCTCCACTTT

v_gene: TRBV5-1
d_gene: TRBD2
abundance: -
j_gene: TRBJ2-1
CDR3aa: CASSFRAGGQFF
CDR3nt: TGCGCCAGCAGCTTTAGGGCGGGAGGGCAGTTCTTC

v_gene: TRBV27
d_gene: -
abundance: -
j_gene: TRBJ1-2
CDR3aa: CASSFGSGGGYTF
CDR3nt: TGTGCCAGCAGTTTCGGGTCCGGAGGCGGCTACACCTTC

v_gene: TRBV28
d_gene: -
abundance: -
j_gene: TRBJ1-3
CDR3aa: CASTPGHSQGNTIYF
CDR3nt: TGTGCCAGCACTCCTGGCCATTCGCAGGGAAACACCATATATTTT

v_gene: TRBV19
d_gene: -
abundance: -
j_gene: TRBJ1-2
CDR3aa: CASSEGTFYGYTF
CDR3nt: TGTGCCAGTAGCGAGGGTACCTTCTATGGCTACACCTTC

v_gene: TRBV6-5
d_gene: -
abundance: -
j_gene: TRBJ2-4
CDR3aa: CASSQSLAKNIQYF
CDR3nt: TGTGCCAGTTCACAGTCTTTAGCCAAAAACATTCAGTACTTC